This T cell receptor beta chain was found in a study of shared clonotypes between healthy human individuals. Regarding this clone: As yet, its antigen is unknown.

Several immunoSEQ plates held equal portions of the genomic DNA taken from each subset. The DNA input per sorted-subset replicate PCR was roughly 0.2 ug, corresponding to 28,000 or so T cell genomes. The method was immunoSEQ multiplex PCR; TCRdb's version includes in-frame clones alone and lacks a portion of them. Among 550,000 to 750,000 clones, roughly nine tenths were seen once, and the ten largest hold 24%. Study-level findings and limits: Among non-shared clonotypes, generation probabilities were lower than among those shared by all four donors.

Per the germline V gene, CDR1 is MNHEY and CDR2 is SVGAGI. V dropped 6 bases and J dropped 8 bases, with 16 bases sitting between them. The CDR3 loop spans 14 amino acids. CD45RO-negative, CCR7-selected cells formed the naive CD8 fraction, which excluded terminally differentiated effector memory CD45RA+ cells. The sample taken for sequencing was naive CD8+ T cells sorted from blood. The sequence derives from a man younger than 45 in good health. The chain joins TRBV6-5 to TRBJ1-4, with D hard to call. In DNA, the CDR3 is TGTGCCAGCAGGACCCCGGGAACGAGGGAAAAACTGTTTTTT. It translates to CASRTPGTREKLFF.